This entry lists 17 T cell receptor beta chains sequenced from one sample in a study of T-cell reconstitution after alpha-beta-depleted transplantation in children. A library of TCRbeta sequences, prepared with unique molecular identifiers, was generated. TCRdb called the PCR reads again in MiXCR, with one record for every CDR3 protein. The data contain fewer than 700,000 distinct CDR3 sequences, about an eighth of them singletons. Source: PBMCs, mostly from graft donor cells, taken 360 days after TCRalphabeta/CD19-depleted stem cell transplant. The origin of the receptors is a male patient under 18 who had a stem cell transplant for acute myeloid leukemia, so the T cells may come from the graft donor.

This clonotype showed up just a few times. This sequence joins TRBV20-1 and TRBJ2-1; tentative D call: TRBD2 (6 bases). V lost 4 bases and J 3 bases, leaving 28 bases between the germline ends. Per the germline V gene, CDR1 is DFQATT and CDR2 is SNEGSKA (reference sequence). The length of the CDR3 is 19 residues. CDR3 in amino acids: CSAIPLEEGSGLSYNEQFF. CDR3 in DNA: TGCAGTGCTATTCCCTTGGAGGAGGGATCTGGCCTGAGCTACAATGAGCAGTTCTTC.

The V gene is TRBV7-9, the J gene TRBJ2-1; D not certain. This CDR3 spans 11 amino acids. Trimming took 4 bases from V and 10 from J, leaving 8 bases between them. Germline V gene lookup returns CDR1 SEHNR and CDR2 FQNEAQ (reference sequence). The DNA for the CDR3 is TGTGCCAGCAGCTCGGACCTAGAGCAGTTCTTC. The encoded protein is CASSSDLEQFF. The variable domain in full, completed from reference TRBV7-9 and TRBJ2-1, reads DTGVSQNPRHKITKRGQNVTFRCDPISEHNRLYWYRQTLGQGPEFLTYFQNEAQLEKSRLLSDRFSAERPKGSFSTLEIQRTEQGDSAMYLCASSSDLEQFFGPGTRLTVL.

At least ten counts were recorded for this clonotype. The rearrangement joins TRBV4-3 to TRBJ2-2; D remains ambiguous. Trimming took 6 bases from V and 6 from J, leaving 11 bases between them. This CDR3 spans 13 amino acids. In germline, CDR1 is LGHNA, CDR2 YSLEER. In DNA, the CDR3 is TGCGCCAGCAGGCAGGACGCGGCCGGGGAGCTGTTTTTT. Encoded protein: CASRQDAAGELFF.

Comment on this clonotype: One base away lies a much larger clone, so this may be a sequencing read error. The gene calls are TRBV2 and TRBJ2-7, with D unclear. From germline, CDR1 is SNHLY and CDR2 FYNNEI. The CDR3 is 11 amino acids. For the CDR3, the DNA is TGTGCCAGCAGTGACATCTACGAGCGGTACTTC. Protein product: CASSDIYERYF.

The V gene is TRBV6-1, the J gene TRBJ2-2, with D unresolved. V dropped 5 bases and J dropped 6 bases, with 13 bases sitting between them. The CDR3 runs 14 residues. CDR1 is MNHNS and CDR2 is SASEGT in the germline V gene. CDR3: CASSRSGVPGELFF. The CDR3 DNA sequence: TGTGCCAGCAGTAGGAGTGGGGTTCCCGGGGAGCTGTTTTTT.

Many counts were recorded for this clonotype. The genes are TRBV20-1 and TRBJ1-1; D is uncertain. Trimming removed 0 bases at V and 1 base at J, with 6 bases between. The germline gives CDR1 DFQATT, CDR2 SNEGSKA (reference sequence). The CDR3 extends over 13 amino acids. CDR3 residues: CSARDGGNTEAFF. The CDR3 DNA follows: TGCAGTGCTAGAGATGGCGGGAACACTGAAGCTTTCTTT.

This chain connects TRBV18 to TRBJ2-7; no clear D gene. V lost 2 bases to trimming and J lost 0 bases, with 11 bases between them. The CDR3 consists of 15 residues. Germline V gives CDR1 KGHSH, CDR2 LQKENI. DNA for the CDR3: TGTGCCAGCTCACCAAGGGATATCCGCTCCTACGAGCAGTACTTC. Its translation: CASSPRDIRSYEQYF.

J is TRBJ2-4 and V is TRBV27; the D is unclear. The CDR3 loop spans 14 amino acids. Per germline, CDR1 MNHEY and CDR2 SMNVEV (reference sequence). Trimming stripped 10 bases from V and 6 bases from J, with 19 bases between. CDR3 region: CATSSRGRPNIQYF. In nucleotides, the CDR3 is TGTGCCACCTCGTCCCGCGGCAGACCAAACATTCAGTACTTC.

This clonotype has a handful of counts. This chain connects TRBV13 to TRBJ2-7, with 10 positions matching TRBD2. CDR1 is PRHDT, CDR2 FYEKMQ, per germline (reference sequence). J gave up 6 bases and V 1 base, and 9 bases lay outside the gene matches. CDR3 length: 16 residues. The CDR3 here is CASSLEGWLAGAEQYF. The CDR3 DNA is TGTGCCAGCAGCTTAGAAGGTTGGCTAGCGGGAGCCGAGCAGTACTTC.

This clonotype was detected only a few times. The V call is TRBV29-1, the J call TRBJ2-7, with D possibly TRBD1 on 6 matching bases. Between the trimmed V and J ends, which lost 2 bases and 6 bases, there was a span of 11 bases. The CDR3 totals 12 residues. Germline V CDR1 and CDR2: SQVTM, ANQGSEA. CDR3 sequence reads: CSVESGHPEQYF. Written as DNA, the CDR3 is TGCAGCGTTGAATCGGGACACCCCGAGCAGTACTTC.

The chain employs TRBV20-1 and TRBJ2-3; D may be TRBD2 (5 bases). The CDR3 is made up of 15 amino acids. Trimming shortened V by 5 bases and J by 2 bases, and 17 bases separated the two germline ends. The germline gives CDR1 DFQATT, CDR2 SNEGSKA (reference sequence). The CDR3 region is CSAPTRGGFTDTQYF. The CDR3, as DNA: TGCAGTGCTCCCACTAGAGGCGGCTTCACAGATACGCAGTATTTT.

In this sample, this clonotype turned up a few times. V and J are TRBV11-2 and TRBJ2-3; maybe TRBD2 (6 bases). Trimming stripped 8 bases from V and 1 base from J, with 10 bases between. Germline V lookup: CDR1 SGHAT, CDR2 FQNNGV. CDR3 length: 13 amino acids. In nucleotides, the CDR3 is TGTGCCAGCGGGGACTCGGGCACAGATACGCAGTATTTT. This codes for CASGDSGTDTQYF.

The table lists this clonotype with a few counts. The rearrangement uses TRBV7-2 and TRBJ2-7; no clear D. Trimming pared 4 bases from V and 4 bases from J, leaving 14 bases between. Per the germline V gene, CDR1 is SGHTA and CDR2 is FQGNSA. The CDR3 sequence is 14 residues long. The DNA of the CDR3 is TGTGCCAGCAGCTCAACTAATCGTTGGTACGAGCAGTACTTC. Amino acid sequence: CASSSTNRWYEQYF.

The sample holds a few counts of this clonotype. The CDR3 nucleotides are TGCGCCAGCAGCTTGGGGAAAAGCGAGCAGTACTTC. Translated: CASSLGKSEQYF. This chain links TRBV5-1 with TRBJ2-7; unclear D gene. V was clipped by 0 bases and J by 6 bases, with 7 bases between them. CDR1 is SGHRS, CDR2 YFSETQ, per germline. This CDR3 is 12 amino acids long.

This clonotype has a count of ten or more. The V call is TRBV20-1, the J call TRBJ2-5, with D perhaps TRBD2 (5 bases). This CDR3 is built from 13 residues. With 5 bases removed from V and 0 bases from J, the gap between germline ends came to 10 bases. Germline lookup yields CDR1 DFQATT and CDR2 SNEGSKA (reference sequence). CDR3 loop: CSADSDNQETQYF. CDR3 DNA sequence: TGCAGTGCTGATAGCGACAACCAAGAGACCCAGTACTTC.

The chain couples TRBV27 to TRBJ2-3; weak D call: TRBD1 (5 bases). CDR3 length equals 20 residues. Trimming cost V 7 bases and J 2 bases, with 31 bases left between them. The germline V gene encodes CDR1 MNHEY and CDR2 SMNVEV (reference sequence). This CDR3 reads CASNSRRIQGRVENTDTQYF. The CDR3 DNA reads TGTGCCAGCAACTCGAGGCGGATTCAGGGCAGGGTTGAGAACACAGATACGCAGTATTTT.

This sequence joins TRBV28 and TRBJ2-5; 10 nucleotides agree with TRBD2. The CDR3 spans 16 residues. Trimming took 6 bases from V and 5 from J; bases not matched to a gene: 12. Germline V CDR1 and CDR2: MDHEN, SYDVKM. The CDR3 bases are TGTGCCAGCAGGCTCCTAGCGGGAGCTATCCCGGAGACCCAGTACTTC. It codes for CASRLLAGAIPETQYF.